These 8 T cell receptor beta chains were sequenced from one sample in a study of blood T cell repertoires in COVID-19. Assay: immunoSEQ multiplex PCR; the TCRdb copy retains only in-frame clones and omits some. The sample lists about 190,000 clones; 60% to 80% were seen once. The material sequenced was peripheral blood. Every receptor here comes from a man in his 60s with active or convalescent COVID-19.

CDR3 DNA sequence: TGTGCCAGCAGTTACTCCCCGGACAGGGGAAAAGAAAACACCATATATTTT. Amino acid sequence: CASSYSPDRGKENTIYF. This rearrangement joins TRBV6-2 or TRBV6-3 to TRBJ1-3, with TRBD1 matching 9 bases. V was clipped by 0 bases and J by 6 bases; unmatched bases: 9. Germline V gene data show CDR1 as MNHEY and CDR2 as SVGEGT. The CDR3 totals 17 residues.

This clone was observed once. At the DNA level, this CDR3 is encoded by other sequences in the same sample as well. The V and J genes are TRBV6-2 or TRBV6-3 and TRBJ2-1; 8 bases are shared with TRBD2. Germline trimming cut 3 bases from V and 1 base from J; bases unmatched to any gene: 2. Germline CDR1 is MNHEY and CDR2 is SVGEGT. This CDR3 is built from 15 residues. The CDR3 sequence is CASSYGGRSYNEQFF. For the CDR3, the DNA is TGTGCCAGCAGTTATGGCGGGAGGTCCTACAATGAGCAGTTCTTC.

Remarks on this clone: A junction end diverges from the germline sequence, so it may reflect a read error. The chain couples TRBV19 to TRBJ1-1; the D is unclear. Germline CDR1 and CDR2: LNHDA and SQIVND (reference sequence). The CDR3 totals 13 residues. The CDR3 is CASSTSMKTEAFF. The CDR3 region has the DNA TGTGCCAGTAGTACCAGTATGAAGACTGAAGCTTTCTTT.

The gene calls are TRBV12-5 and TRBJ2-3; 12 nucleotides line up with TRBD2. With 1 base clipped from V and 10 bases from J, the junction kept 3 bases outside the gene matches. The CDR3 totals 14 residues. CDR1 is LGHNT and CDR2 is FRNRAP in the germline V gene. The CDR3 spells CASGLETSGSAQYF. CDR3 bases: TGTGCTAGTGGTTTGGAGACTAGCGGGAGTGCGCAGTATTTT. Variable domain in full (rest from reference TRBV12-5 and TRBJ2-3): DARVTQTPRHKVTEMGQEVTMRCQPILGHNTVFWYRQTMMQGLELLAYFRNRAPLDDSGMPKDRFSAEMPDATLATLKIQPSEPRDSAVYFCASGLETSGSAQYFGPGTRLTVL.

The gene calls are TRBV9 and TRBJ2-1, with 11 positions matching TRBD2. This CDR3 has 15 residues. Per germline, CDR1 SGDLS and CDR2 YYNGEE. Unmatched junction bases numbered 5, after V lost 0 bases and J lost 9 bases. As DNA, the CDR3 is TGTGCCAGCAGCGTAGTACTAGCGGGAGCCGGTGAGCAGTTCTTC. This translates into CASSVVLAGAGEQFF. The variable domain in full, with the rest retrieved from reference TRBV9 and TRBJ2-1, is DSGVTQTPKHLITATGQRVTLRCSPRSGDLSVYWYQQSLDQGLQFLIQYYNGEERAKGNILERFSAQQFPDLHSELNLSSLELGDSALYFCASSVVLAGAGEQFFGPGTRLTVL.

V is TRBV7-8 and J is TRBJ2-7; D not certain. Between the trimmed V and J ends, which lost 1 base and 3 bases, there was a span of 16 bases. The CDR3 totals 16 residues. CDR1 and CDR2 (germline): SGHVS, FQNEAQ. The CDR3 sequence is CASSLGSRSNYYEQYF. The CDR3 DNA is TGTGCCAGCAGCTTAGGATCCCGGTCAAATTACTACGAGCAGTACTTC.

The chain couples TRBV14 to TRBJ1-2, with D possibly matching TRBD1 (6 bases). V gave up 2 bases and J gave up 2 bases, with 12 bases separating them. This CDR3 region has 15 residues. The V gene's germline CDR1 is SGHDN and CDR2 FVKESK. DNA for the CDR3: TGTGCCAGCAGCCAAATTCAGGGGTGGAACTATGGCTACACCTTC. Residues: CASSQIQGWNYGYTF. Full variable domain (outside the CDR3, taken from reference TRBV14 and TRBJ1-2): EAGVTQFPSHSVIEKGQTVTLRCDPISGHDNLYWYRRVMGKEIKFLLHFVKESKQDESGMPNNRFLAERTGGTYSTLKVQPAELEDSGVYFCASSQIQGWNYGYTFGSGTRLTVV.

J is TRBJ1-2 and V is TRBV15; 12 bases agree with TRBD1. The CDR3 is made up of 16 amino acids. The germline CDR1 and CDR2 sequences are LNHNV and YYDKDF (reference sequence). Germline trimming cut 4 bases from V and 7 bases from J; bases unmatched to any gene: 10. CDR3 nucleotide sequence: TGTGCCACCAGCATCCCCGTGGGACAGGGGGCTTTTGGCTACACCTTC. Translation: CATSIPVGQGAFGYTF. The full variable domain, its missing parts supplied by reference TRBV15 and TRBJ1-2, is DAMVIQNPRYQVTQFGKPVTLSCSQTLNHNVMYWYQQKSSQAPKLLFHYYDKDFNNEADTPDNFQSRRPNTSFCFLDIRSPGLGDTAMYLCATSIPVGQGAFGYTFGSGTRLTVV.